These 21 T cell receptor beta chains share one sample of origin, sequenced in a study of T cell responses to AZD1222 COVID-19 vaccine. Sequencing was performed with immunoSEQ multiplex PCR; in TCRdb, only in-frame clones are kept and a portion is missing. The table records over 95,000 clones, approximately 89% of them present only once. Sequencing was performed on peripheral blood, taken 28 days after the second AZD1222 dose. All receptors derive from an adult who received the AZD1222 COVID-19 vaccine.

CDR3 nucleotide sequence: TGTGCCAGCAGCTTGGGAGCGGGAGGGCCTAACGATGAGCAGTTCTTC. This encodes CASSLGAGGPNDEQFF. This sequence joins TRBV11-3 and TRBJ2-1; 10 bases are shared with TRBD2. J gave up 8 bases and V 3 bases, and 10 bases lay outside the gene matches. Per germline, CDR1 SGHNT and CDR2 YENEEA. The CDR3 runs to 16 residues.

The chain's CDR3 is CATQPGTVSYEQYF. The CDR3 DNA is TGTGCCACACAACCCGGGACAGTCTCCTACGAGCAGTACTTC. V gene TRBV6-5 combines with J gene TRBJ2-7; TRBD1 agrees at 7 bases. After removal of 10 bases from V and 0 bases from J, the junction contained 9 bases not matched to a gene. The CDR3 extends over 14 amino acids. Germline lookup yields CDR1 MNHEY and CDR2 SVGAGI.

The chain employs TRBV2 and TRBJ2-7, with TRBD2 matching 7 bases. The CDR3 loop spans 15 amino acids. CDR1 and CDR2 (germline): SNHLY, FYNNEI. Unmatched junction bases numbered 8, after V lost 5 bases and J lost 1 base. The DNA for the CDR3 is TGTGCCAGCAGTTACGAGTCTAGCGGATCCTACGAGCAGTACTTC. It is translated as CASSYESSGSYEQYF.

The chain links TRBV19 to TRBJ1-1; possibly TRBD1 for D (5 bases). V was clipped by 1 base and J by 4 bases, with 10 bases between them. The CDR3 covers 14 residues. In germline, CDR1 is LNHDA, CDR2 SQIVND (reference sequence). This chain's CDR3 is CASSIVEGITEAFF. CDR3 DNA sequence: TGTGCCAGTAGTATAGTGGAGGGGATCACTGAAGCTTTCTTT.

This chain's CDR3 is CASSPGLAGETQYF. The DNA of the CDR3 is TGTGCCAGCAGCCCGGGACTAGCGGGAGAGACCCAGTACTTC. This sequence joins TRBV7-3 and TRBJ2-5; 12 positions agree with TRBD2. The CDR3 has 14 amino acids. Germline CDR1 is SGHTA and CDR2 is FQGTGA. V lost 5 bases, J lost 4 bases, and 2 bases stayed unmatched. Combining the CDR3 with reference TRBV7-3 and TRBJ2-5 gives the whole variable domain GAGVSQTPSNKVTEKGKYVELRCDPISGHTALYWYRQSLGQGPEFLIYFQGTGAADDSGLPNDRFFAVRPEGSVSTLKIQRTERGDSAVYLCASSPGLAGETQYFGPGTRLLVL.

J is TRBJ2-7 and V is TRBV3-1 (or the pseudogene TRBV3-2), with 7 bases that match TRBD1. This CDR3 is built from 14 residues. The germline CDR1 and CDR2 sequences are LGHDT and YNNKEL (reference sequence). The junction had 1 base not matched to a gene; V was cut back by 0 bases and J by 2 bases. The CDR3 here is CASSQDRGTYEQYF. The CDR3 DNA is TGTGCCAGCAGCCAAGACAGGGGGACCTACGAGCAGTACTTC.

This chain uses TRBV5-4 with TRBJ2-7; D is uncertain. The CDR3 length is 15 residues. Trimming cost V 0 bases and J 0 bases, with 10 bases left between them. Germline CDR1 SGHNT, CDR2 YYREEE (reference sequence). The CDR3 region is CASSLGQVNSYEQYF. CDR3 nucleotide sequence: TGTGCCAGCAGCTTGGGGCAGGTCAACTCCTACGAGCAGTACTTC.

This chain connects TRBV5-8 to TRBJ2-3; D is uncertain. V lost 2 bases and J lost 0, with 4 bases in between. Germline V gives CDR1 SGHTS, CDR2 YDEGEE. CDR3 length: 13 amino acids. CDR3: CASSFGSTDTQYF. CDR3 in DNA: TGTGCCAGCAGCTTTGGGAGCACAGATACGCAGTATTTT.

The genes are TRBV3-1 (or the pseudogene TRBV3-2) and TRBJ2-1; tentatively, D is TRBD1 (5 bases). The CDR3 is 15 residues long. CDR1 is LGHDT, CDR2 YNNKEL, per germline (reference sequence). Trimming removed 2 bases from V and 3 bases from J, with 11 bases in between. CDR3 amino acids: CASSQNLGVYNEQFF. The CDR3 region has the DNA TGTGCCAGCAGCCAAAATTTAGGGGTCTACAATGAGCAGTTCTTC.

The J gene is TRBJ1-4, the V gene TRBV7-9; D perhaps matches TRBD1 (6 bases). This CDR3 region has 15 residues. Germline assignment: CDR1 SEHNR and CDR2 FQNEAQ (reference sequence). V gave up 4 bases and J gave up 3 bases, with 12 bases separating them. DNA for the CDR3: TGTGCCAGCAGCTCCCCACAGGGAGCTAATGAAAAACTGTTTTTT. It is translated as CASSSPQGANEKLFF. Based on the CDR3 plus reference TRBV7-9 and TRBJ1-4, the full variable domain is DTGVSQNPRHKITKRGQNVTFRCDPISEHNRLYWYRQTLGQGPEFLTYFQNEAQLEKSRLLSDRFSAERPKGSFSTLEIQRTEQGDSAMYLCASSSPQGANEKLFFGSGTQLSVL.

This chain connects TRBV9 to TRBJ2-3, with 13 positions matching TRBD2. The CDR3 covers 17 residues. J lost 4 bases, V lost 0 bases, and 5 bases had no gene match. The germline V gene encodes CDR1 SGDLS and CDR2 YYNGEE. In DNA form, the CDR3 reads TGTGCCAGCAGCGTAGCCACTAGCGGGAGGGCCTCAGATACGCAGTATTTT. Protein sequence: CASSVATSGRASDTQYF.

This clone was observed once. This rearrangement joins TRBV6-5 to TRBJ2-7; D not certain. V was pared by 7 bases and J by 5 bases, with 12 bases between. The CDR3 covers 12 residues. Germline V gene lookup returns CDR1 MNHEY and CDR2 SVGAGI. CDR3 protein: CASIRQAHEQYF. The CDR3 nucleotides are TGTGCCAGCATTCGGCAGGCCCACGAGCAGTACTTC.

V usage is TRBV4-1 and J usage is TRBJ1-2, with D possibly TRBD1 on 5 matching bases. V was trimmed by 6 bases and J by 5 bases, leaving 25 bases between them. Germline V CDR1 and CDR2: MGHRA, YSYEKL. The CDR3 spans 17 residues. The CDR3, as DNA: TGCGCCAGCAGTGACGACCCACCGCCAGGCGGGACGTATGGCTACACCTTC. This sequence encodes CASSDDPPPGGTYGYTF.

The V and J genes are TRBV6-5 and TRBJ1-1, with unresolved D. Germline V lookup: CDR1 MNHEY, CDR2 SVGAGI. The CDR3 is made up of 13 amino acids. Trimming stripped 4 bases from V and 6 bases from J, with 12 bases between. The CDR3 region is CASSSGVWAEAFF. As DNA, the CDR3 is TGTGCCAGCAGTTCCGGGGTGTGGGCTGAAGCTTTCTTT.

The genes are TRBV29-1 and TRBJ1-5; 8 bases match TRBD1. The CDR3 is 13 amino acids. V shed 5 bases, J shed 4 bases, and the junction held 4 bases outside the gene matches. From germline, CDR1 is SQVTM and CDR2 ANQGSEA. CDR3 DNA: TGCAGCGTTCGGACAGGGTCGAATCAGCCCCAGCATTTT. Its translation is CSVRTGSNQPQHF.

This rearrangement joins TRBV2 to TRBJ2-2; tentatively, D is TRBD2 (5 bases). The CDR3 sequence is 15 residues long. Germline values: CDR1 SNHLY, CDR2 FYNNEI. V dropped 3 bases and J dropped 5 bases, with 13 bases sitting between them. CDR3 sequence reads: CASSDVDYLTGELFF. DNA of the CDR3: TGTGCCAGCAGTGATGTAGACTACCTAACCGGGGAGCTGTTTTTT.

The gene calls are TRBV7-8 and TRBJ1-2; TRBD1 matches at 7 bases. V gave up 5 bases and J gave up 4 bases; unmatched junction bases: 10. This CDR3 is built from 15 residues. Per germline, CDR1 SGHVS and CDR2 FQNEAQ. CDR3 loop: CASSQSLDRSYGYTF. The CDR3 DNA reads TGTGCCAGCAGCCAATCCCTGGACAGGAGCTATGGCTACACCTTC.

The chain is built from TRBV7-9 and TRBJ2-1; 12 bases line up with TRBD2. The V gene's germline CDR1 is SEHNR and CDR2 FQNEAQ (reference sequence). This CDR3 is 16 amino acids long. The V gene end was trimmed by 5 bases and the J gene end by 9 bases; junction bases not matched to a gene: 11. The CDR3: CASSPDSSGRAAEQFF. CDR3 DNA: TGTGCCAGCAGCCCTGACTCTAGCGGGAGGGCCGCTGAGCAGTTCTTC.

The V and J genes are TRBV6-6 and TRBJ1-2; no clear D. Germline lookup yields CDR1 MNHNY and CDR2 SVGAGI (reference sequence). The germline V and J ends were trimmed by 5 bases and 4 bases, with 17 bases remaining between them. CDR3 length: 15 amino acids. CDR3 protein: CASSPSGGPSYGYTF. The CDR3 DNA sequence: TGTGCCAGCAGTCCCTCGGGAGGGCCTTCCTATGGCTACACCTTC.

This clone was recorded once. This rearrangement joins TRBV10-2 to TRBJ1-3; no definite D call. The germline V gene has CDR1 WSHSY and CDR2 SAAADI. The V end was cut by 8 bases, the J end by 4 bases, with 18 bases between. This CDR3 contains 15 residues. The CDR3 sequence: CASSGIGVGGNTIYF. The CDR3 DNA reads TGCGCCAGCTCCGGGATTGGGGTGGGAGGAAACACCATATATTTT.

The chain joins TRBV21-1 to TRBJ1-3. TRBV21-1 is a recognized pseudogene. CDR3 size: 14 residues. As DNA, the CDR3 is TGTGCCAGCCCCAACTGCTACTCTGGAAACACCATATATTTT. Protein sequence: CASPNCYSGNTIYF.